A selection of T cell receptor beta chains follows, all from one sample in a study of response to subunit inactivated influenza vaccine. MiXCR, run by TCRdb on the RT-PCR reads, gives a single entry per CDR3 protein. The sample contains approximately 230,000 distinct CDR3 sequences, 12% of which appear only once. The specimen comprised non-naive T cells sorted from PBMCs, sampled 14 to 15 days before vaccination. The receptors were gathered from a middle-aged man who received an inactivated influenza vaccine. Both conserved end residues are part of each CDR3. Each record gives: CDR3 DNA, CDR3 protein, clone size, D gene, V gene, J gene. A D gene is named only where the DNA matches it firmly. Not all rows give a size; the values are once, few, many and, for expanded clones, a class.

CDR3nt: TGTGCCAGCAGTTACTCGTATCGGGAGCAGGATACGCAGTATTTT; CDR3aa: CASSYSYREQDTQYF; abundance: -; d_gene: -; v_gene: TRBV6-2/TRBV6-3; j_gene: TRBJ2-3
CDR3nt: TGCGCCAGCAGCTCCTCCGGGACAGAGCCGATGAGGTACACCTTC; CDR3aa: CASSSSGTEPMRYTF; abundance: few; d_gene: TRBD1; v_gene: TRBV5-1; j_gene: TRBJ1-2
CDR3nt: TGCGCCAGCAGCCAAGACTGGGGGCAAGAGACCCAGTACTTC; CDR3aa: CASSQDWGQETQYF; abundance: many; d_gene: -; v_gene: TRBV4-3; j_gene: TRBJ2-5
CDR3nt: TGCAGTGCTAGTCTTGAGTATGGCTACACCTTC; CDR3aa: CSASLEYGYTF; abundance: many; d_gene: -; v_gene: TRBV20-1; j_gene: TRBJ1-2
CDR3nt: TGTGCCAGCAGTCGGGAGCTGGGGCAGTACTTC; CDR3aa: CASSRELGQYF; abundance: many; d_gene: -; v_gene: TRBV12-3/TRBV12-4; j_gene: TRBJ2-7
CDR3nt: TGTGCCAGCTCACCGGTGCGGGGGTACACTGAAGCTTTCTTT; CDR3aa: CASSPVRGYTEAFF; abundance: many; d_gene: -; v_gene: TRBV18; j_gene: TRBJ1-1
CDR3nt: TGTGCCAGCAGCTTAGGCCAGGGCGACTCCTACGAGCAGTACTTC; CDR3aa: CASSLGQGDSYEQYF; abundance: -; d_gene: -; v_gene: TRBV7-9; j_gene: TRBJ2-7
CDR3nt: TGTGCCAGCAGCGTAGGGGGAGCCAAAAACATTCAGTACTTC; CDR3aa: CASSVGGAKNIQYF; abundance: few; d_gene: -; v_gene: TRBV9; j_gene: TRBJ2-4
CDR3nt: TGTGCCAGCAGCTTACTAGCGGGAGGGCCAAATGAGCAGTTCTTC; CDR3aa: CASSLLAGGPNEQFF; abundance: -; d_gene: TRBD2; v_gene: TRBV7-8; j_gene: TRBJ2-1
CDR3nt: TGTGCCAGCAGGGTACAAGAGACCCAGTACTTC; CDR3aa: CASRVQETQYF; abundance: few; d_gene: -; v_gene: TRBV12-3/TRBV12-4; j_gene: TRBJ2-5
CDR3nt: TGCAGCGCCTTCGCTAGCGAGAGGACAGATACGCAGTATTTT; CDR3aa: CSAFASERTDTQYF; abundance: -; d_gene: -; v_gene: TRBV29-1; j_gene: TRBJ2-3
CDR3nt: TGTGCCAGCAGAACTGCGAACACCGGGGAGCTGTTTTTT; CDR3aa: CASRTANTGELFF; abundance: -; d_gene: -; v_gene: TRBV6-1; j_gene: TRBJ2-2
CDR3nt: TGCAGTGCTAGCCAGGGACACTGGGGAAATCAGCCCCAGCATTTT; CDR3aa: CSASQGHWGNQPQHF; abundance: many; d_gene: -; v_gene: TRBV20-1; j_gene: TRBJ1-5
CDR3nt: TGTGCCAGCAACCCGACAGTACAAGAGACCCAGTACTTC; CDR3aa: CASNPTVQETQYF; abundance: many; d_gene: -; v_gene: TRBV7-2; j_gene: TRBJ2-5
CDR3nt: TGTGCCAGCGGCAGGGAGGGGTTGGGGAGCAATCAGCCCCAGCATTTT; CDR3aa: CASGREGLGSNQPQHF; abundance: few; d_gene: -; v_gene: TRBV28; j_gene: TRBJ1-5